This is a list of T cell receptor beta chains from one sample in a study of cytomegalovirus exposure and HLA in healthy donors. Data came from immunoSEQ multiplex PCR; TCRdb stores just in-frame clones and leaves some out. The sample records 130,000 to 150,000 clones, almost 85% being singletons. The sequenced sample consisted of PBMCs. The receptors shown here come from a woman aged 60-75 years in good health and CMV-seropositive. Both conserved end residues are part of each CDR3. D genes are given only for firm matches. The size of a clone is reported for some rows only, either as once, few or many, or as a class for expanded clones.

abundance	d_gene	j_gene	v_gene	CDR3nt	CDR3aa
NA	TRBD1	TRBJ1-1	TRBV6-5	TGTGCCAGCCATATGACAGGGACAGCTTTCTTT	CASHMTGTAFF
NA	NA	TRBJ2-2	TRBV28	TGTGCCAGCAGTCCCCGGGAGGGACAGTTGAACACCGGGGAGCTGTTTTTT	CASSPREGQLNTGELFF
NA	TRBD2	TRBJ2-1	TRBV7-7	TGTGCTAGCAGCTTAAGACTAGCGGAAGACAATGAGCAGTTCTTC	CASSLRLAEDNEQFF
NA	NA	TRBJ2-1	TRBV7-9	TGTGCCAGCAGCTCTCCCGCAGCTAGCTACAATGAGCAGTTCTTC	CASSSPAASYNEQFF
NA	TRBD1	TRBJ2-3	TRBV2	TGTGCCAGCAGCCGGACGACAGGGGGCGTAGATACGCAGTATTTT	CASSRTTGGVDTQYF
NA	TRBD2	TRBJ2-1	TRBV7-9	TGTGCCAGCAGCATGCCCGGGACTAGCTATGAGCAGTTCTTC	CASSMPGTSYEQFF
NA	TRBD2	TRBJ2-7	TRBV7-2	TGTGCCAGCAGCCTGGGACTAGCGGGAGGGCCGAGAGCCGAGCAGTACTTC	CASSLGLAGGPRAEQYF
NA	TRBD2	TRBJ2-5	TRBV19	TGTGCCAGTAGGGGACTAGCGGGAGGAGAGACCCAGTACTTC	CASRGLAGGETQYF
NA	NA	TRBJ1-3	TRBV19	TGTGCCACCTTGAGTACGGGAAACACCATATATTTT	CATLSTGNTIYF
NA	NA	TRBJ1-5	TRBV7-2	TGTGCCAGCAGCCCGGACAGTGGCAATCAGCCCCAGCATTTT	CASSPDSGNQPQHF
NA	NA	TRBJ2-7	TRBV10-1	TGCGCCAGCACCCTGTTTCACGAGCAGTACTTC	CASTLFHEQYF
NA	NA	TRBJ1-2	TRBV30	TGTGCCTGGAGTGTAGGTGGAGGAGACTACACCTTC	CAWSVGGGDYTF
NA	NA	TRBJ2-1	TRBV27	TGTGCCAGCAGTTCTTATACCCCCCCGACAGCTATCTTC	CASSSYTPPTAIF
NA	TRBD2	TRBJ2-1	TRBV19	TGTGCCAGTAGTGCGCAGGGGGCCGGACTAGCGGGATTCAGAGGGGTGGGAGGCATGGCGCAGTTCTTC	CASSAQGAGLAGFRGVGGMAQFF
NA	NA	TRBJ2-7	TRBV19	TGTGCCAGTGCGGCCTCGACCTACGAGCAGTACTTC	CASAASTYEQYF
NA	TRBD2	TRBJ2-3	TRBV2	TGTGCCAGCAGTGAAGAACTAGCGGGAATTACAGATACGCAGTATTTT	CASSEELAGITDTQYF
NA	NA	TRBJ2-6	TRBV28	TGTGCCAGCAGTTCCCCCCCGGGGGCTGGGGCCAACGTCCTGACTTTC	CASSSPPGAGANVLTF
NA	TRBD1	TRBJ1-2	TRBV6-5	TGTGCCACCAACAGGGGGCGGGAGGATGGCTACACCTTC	CATNRGREDGYTF
few	TRBD1	TRBJ1-4	TRBV4-2	TGTGCCAGCAGGCGGACAGGGGATGAAAAACTGTTTTTT	CASRRTGDEKLFF
NA	TRBD2	TRBJ2-3	TRBV7-9	TGTGCCAGCAGCGACACAGTGATGACTAGCGGGAGAACAGATACGCAGTATTTT	CASSDTVMTSGRTDTQYF
NA	NA	TRBJ2-5	TRBV7-3	TGTGCCAGCAGCTTAATTGGCGGGCAAGAGACCCAGTACTTC	CASSLIGGQETQYF
NA	NA	TRBJ1-2	TRBV6-1	TGTGCCAGCAGTGGGAGAGGGACTGGATATGGCTACACCTTC	CASSGRGTGYGYTF
few	TRBD1	TRBJ1-2	TRBV5-6	TGTGCCAGCAGCTTGATCGGACAGGGTGGAGGCTACACCTTC	CASSLIGQGGGYTF
NA	NA	TRBJ2-7	TRBV15	TGTGCCACCAGCAGAGATGGTGGACAGTCCTACGAGCAGTACTTC	CATSRDGGQSYEQYF
NA	NA	TRBJ1-5	TRBV4-1	TGCGCCAGCAGCCAAGCATTCAGGGGCAATCAGCCCCAGCATTTT	CASSQAFRGNQPQHF
NA	NA	TRBJ1-6	TRBV27	TGTGCCAGCAGTTTACGGGAGACTAATAATTCACCCCTCCACTTT	CASSLRETNNSPLHF
NA	TRBD2	TRBJ2-1	TRBV6-1	TGTGCCAGCACCCTGGCGGGGACTAGCTTTGGTTGGCAGTTCTTC	CASTLAGTSFGWQFF
NA	NA	TRBJ2-1	TRBV7-9	TGTGCCAGCAGCTTGCTGACAGGGAGGAATGAGCAGTTCTTC	CASSLLTGRNEQFF
NA	TRBD2	TRBJ2-1	TRBV4-3	TGCGCCAGCAGCCCTCAAAGCGGGAGAGGGAATGAGCAGTTCTTC	CASSPQSGRGNEQFF
NA	TRBD1	TRBJ1-1	TRBV19	TGTGCCAGTAGTATTGCAGGGGGAACTGAAGCTTTCTTT	CASSIAGGTEAFF
few	NA	TRBJ2-5	TRBV18	TGTGCCAGCTCACCCCTCCATTCGACAGCTACCCTGGAGACCCAGTACTTC	CASSPLHSTATLETQYF
NA	TRBD1	TRBJ1-6	TRBV7-2	TGTGCCAGCAGCTTAGGGGCAGGGGGAACTAATTCACCCCTCCACTTT	CASSLGAGGTNSPLHF
NA	NA	TRBJ2-4	TRBV21-1	TGTGCCAGCAGCAAAGTCTTGTCGTTGTCGGCGGCGGCGTCACTAGCCAAAAACATTCAGTACTTC	CASSKVLSLSAAASLAKNIQYF
NA	TRBD2	TRBJ2-3	TRBV10-3	TGTGCCATCAGTGAGATTCGCGGGAGCCCCACAGATACGCAGTATTTT	CAISEIRGSPTDTQYF
NA	TRBD1	TRBJ2-7	TRBV29-1	TGCAGCGTCGGACAGGGGAGGAACGAGCAGTACTTC	CSVGQGRNEQYF
NA	NA	TRBJ2-7	TRBV27	TGTGCCAGCAGTTTAGCCCATGGAGGGGGCGCTTTCACCTACGAGCAGTACTTC	CASSLAHGGGAFTYEQYF
few	TRBD1	TRBJ1-1	TRBV30	TGTGCCTGGAGAATGACAGGGAGGGAAGCTTTCTTT	CAWRMTGREAFF
NA	TRBD1	TRBJ2-7	TRBV4-1	TGCGCCAGCAGCCAAGTAGGGGGCGGATACGAGCAGTACTTC	CASSQVGGGYEQYF
NA	TRBD2	TRBJ2-7	TRBV29-1	TGCAGCGTGGGTGCGGTAGCGGGAGTACACGAGCAGTACTTC	CSVGAVAGVHEQYF
NA	NA	TRBJ1-2	TRBV9	TGTGCCAGCAGCTCTTCAAGACCGCGGGGCTACACCTTC	CASSSSRPRGYTF